The sequence of this T cell receptor (beta chain) was determined in a study of blood T cell repertoires in COVID-19 (dated by TCRdb to the early 2020s). Study-wide context: The collaborator samples originated in the United States, Italy and Spain and spanned the acute and convalescent phases of COVID-19. The prospective study material was composed of cDNA or gDNA derived from T cells, B-cell-depleted T cells, or PBMCs. Deeply sampled blood TCRbeta repertoires from subjects exposed to, actively infected with, or recovered from COVID-19 were included in the dataset. A freely available public database, intended as a resource for researchers studying the immune response to SARS-CoV-2, is where the repertoires were released. The samples were drawn from the first 160 participants of the ongoing ImmuneRACE study and from some 1,300 subjects provided by 6 global collaborators. A de-identified subject ID, COVID-19 status, age in years and sex were almost always included in the sample metadata. Where available, HLA class I and class II types were obtained from metadata supplied by the sample provider rather than from assay-based typing.

Remarks on this clone: Its antigen has not been determined. One base away there is no much larger clone; base qualities are not given.

General findings and caveats noted by the study authors: Clinical and demographic metadata were provided uncurated, with the amount varying by source and participant.

From the cysteine up to the phenylalanine, the CDR3 has a length of 16 residues. The CDR3 DNA has 48 bases and is translated from base 1. The germline V gene (reference sequence) provides CDR1 LNHDA and CDR2 SQIVND. V is cut by 1 base and J by 4 bases, and the space between the germline ends is 13 bases. TCRbeta CDR3 regions were amplified from genomic DNA using the immunoSEQ Assay, a bias-controlled multiplex PCR. As for how the authors treated the data: Nucleated cell counts per sample were estimated from amplification of reference gene primers within the assay. To quantify the absolute abundance of each unique TCRbeta CDR3 rearrangement, sequence reads were collapsed and filtered. For each sample, productive Simpson clonality was calculated as the square root of Simpson's diversity index across productive rearrangements. In its TCRdb copy, this immuneACCESS table keeps in-frame sequences only and misses some clones. Where compared with another copy, unresolved V genes explain less than half of these, and the others have no known cause. From that table come the V and J calls and clone size; the DNA was used to work out D and trimming. In this sample the table shows 200,000 to 300,000 clones, 87% of which occur a single time. Approximately 1.5% of the sample lies in the top ten.

Samples from volunteer blood donors who had recovered from COVID-19 were contributed by a second Seattle source. Each collaborating institution followed its own protocols to collect whole blood in K2EDTA tubes. Collaborator samples were shipped for TCRbeta analysis as frozen whole blood, isolated PBMCs, or DNA extracted from either sample type. The sample consisted of peripheral blood. The sequence is built from TRBV19 and TRBJ2-2, with a tentative D gene TRBD2 over 6 matching bases. The clonotype was recovered from a woman between 35 and 50 years old who had recovered from COVID-19. The DNA reads TGTGCCAGTAGTATAGGGAGGGAGGCGGGCACCGGGGAGCTGTTTTTT. This gives the protein CASSIGREAGTGELFF.